The source of this T cell receptor beta chain is a study of cytomegalovirus exposure and HLA in healthy donors. CDR1 is MDHEN, CDR2 SYDVKM, per germline. The trim removed 7 bases at V and 3 bases at J, leaving 9 bases unmatched. CDR3 size: 15 residues. Vbeta (60) and Jbeta (13) primers were used in the PCR. Using immunoSEQ multiplex PCR, the repertoire was profiled, and TCRdb retains in-frame clones only, with some absent. This repertoire shows 99,000 or so clones, about 80% found once; its top ten account for 3% to 4.5%. Points on this clone: Antigen: not known.

Study observations and caveats: Reported results showed that the classifier diagnosed cytomegalovirus status with high specificity and sensitivity.

Sequencing was performed on PBMCs. This clonotype was sampled from a female donor in good health and CMV-seropositive. The genes are TRBV28 and TRBJ1-5; 7 positions match TRBD1. The CDR3 nucleotides are TGTGCCAGCACCCCGGGACAGCTTTACAATCAGCCCCAGCATTTT. Its translation is CASTPGQLYNQPQHF.